The entry below describes one T cell receptor beta chain. What it recognizes is unknown. The table came from immunoSEQ multiplex PCR; TCRdb's copy has only in-frame clones and leaves some out. The sample lists about 2.1 million clones; approximately 94% were seen once. The entry originates in a study of shared clonotypes between healthy human individuals. Naive-designated CD8 cells lacked CD45RO, were positively enriched for CCR7, and omitted terminally differentiated effector memory CD45RA+ cells. The CDR3 runs to 15 residues. V was trimmed by 3 bases and J by 0 bases, leaving 9 bases between them. The germline gives CDR1 SGHAT, CDR2 FQNNGV. Study-level points and caveats: Estimated richness values were generally larger in naive subsets than in memory subsets.

The clonotype originates from a man younger than 30 in good health. Some clones in this sample may be carry-over from other donors' samples. Specimen: naive CD8+ T cells from PBMCs. The genes are TRBV11-2 and TRBJ2-4, with a possible D match to TRBD1 (6 bases). Here the CDR3 reads CASSLSQGAKNIQYF. CDR3 DNA: TGTGCCAGCAGCTTGTCACAGGGAGCCAAAAACATTCAGTACTTC.